The 16 T cell receptor beta chains given below trace back to one sample, sequenced in a study of blood T cell repertoires in COVID-19. Libraries were prepared by immunoSEQ multiplex PCR; TCRdb keeps only in-frame clonotypes and omits some of them. The sample has about 280,000 clones; roughly 80% are singletons. Sequencing was done on a sample of PBMCs or T cells enriched from blood (not recorded which). These receptor sequences come from a man between 40 and 49 years old who had been exposed to COVID-19.

V gene TRBV15 combines with J gene TRBJ2-6; D gene ambiguous. Germline CDR1 LNHNV, CDR2 YYDKDF (reference sequence). CDR3 length: 19 residues. The V end lost 0 bases, the J end lost 0 bases, and 15 bases lay between the germline ends. The CDR3, as DNA: TGTGCCACCAGCAGAGATTATGGCCAGGCCCACTCTGGGGCCAACGTCCTGACTTTC. Its protein is CATSRDYGQAHSGANVLTF.

This chain connects TRBV2 to TRBJ2-1, with D possibly being TRBD1 (5 bases). The CDR3 has 15 residues. Trimming pared 6 bases from V and 3 bases from J, leaving 15 bases between. Germline V gene sequence: CDR1 SNHLY, CDR2 FYNNEI. The CDR3 loop reads CASRADSQDYNEQFF. The CDR3 DNA reads as TGTGCCAGCAGGGCCGACAGTCAGGACTACAATGAGCAGTTCTTC.

With regard to this clone: The identical CDR3 is also encoded by other nucleotide sequences in the sample. The chain links TRBV18 to TRBJ2-1; D might be TRBD1 (6 bases). The CDR3 consists of 13 residues. The ends were cut back, 6 bases at V and 7 bases at J, with 13 bases in the middle. The germline gives CDR1 KGHSH, CDR2 LQKENI. For the CDR3, the DNA is TGTGCCAGCTCGCCCGGACAGAATAATGAGCAGTTCTTC. This codes for CASSPGQNNEQFF.

The count of this clone is one. J is TRBJ1-1 and V is TRBV29-1; 7 positions match TRBD1. Trimming took 4 bases from V and 7 from J; bases not matched to a gene: 6. Germline V lookup: CDR1 SQVTM, CDR2 ANQGSEA. CDR3 length: 12 residues. The CDR3 loop is CSVGRGQGEAFF. In DNA, the CDR3 is TGCAGCGTTGGGAGGGGGCAGGGTGAAGCTTTCTTT.

The rearrangement uses TRBV7-9 and TRBJ1-1; 7 bases are a match to TRBD1. This CDR3 region has 13 residues. The V and J ends lost 1 base and 8 bases, in that order; junction bases with no gene match: 4. CDR1 and CDR2 (germline): SEHNR, FQNEAQ (reference sequence). The CDR3 here is CASSLGQGREAFF. CDR3 bases: TGTGCCAGCAGCTTAGGACAGGGTCGGGAAGCTTTCTTT.

V is TRBV18 and J is TRBJ2-4; a weak D match, TRBD2 (5 bases). Trimming cost V 0 bases and J 7 bases, with 10 bases left between them. The CDR3 is made up of 14 amino acids. Per germline, CDR1 KGHSH and CDR2 LQKENI. The CDR3 region has the DNA TGTGCCAGCTCACCACCCACCCAGCGGAACATTCAGTACTTC. As protein: CASSPPTQRNIQYF.

The DNA for the CDR3 is TGTGCCAGCACCCTACGTTTGCGGGGTGAAGCTTTCTTT. Translating it yields CASTLRLRGEAFF. The chain is built from TRBV12-3 or TRBV12-4 and TRBJ1-1; D unclear. Deletions cut 7 bases from V and 7 bases from J, with 16 bases between. CDR3 length equals 13 residues.

The chain employs TRBV7-9 and TRBJ1-1, with a weak D call TRBD1 (5 bases). CDR1 SEHNR and CDR2 FQNEAQ come from the germline V gene (reference sequence). V shed 5 bases and J shed 2 bases, with 12 bases lying between them. This CDR3 contains 14 residues. The CDR3 DNA follows: TGTGCCAGCAGCGCAAATGGGGCTAACACTGAAGCTTTCTTT. It translates to CASSANGANTEAFF.

This chain uses TRBV2 with TRBJ1-1; D possibly corresponds to TRBD1 (5 bases). Germline CDR1 reads SNHLY; CDR2 reads FYNNEI. V dropped 8 bases and J dropped 8 bases, with 18 bases sitting between them. The CDR3 runs to 13 residues. DNA for the CDR3: TGTGCCAGCCCGCCCCGACAGCTGGGAGAAGCTTTCTTT. It yields the protein CASPPRQLGEAFF.

The V and J genes are TRBV19 and TRBJ1-2; 9 positions match TRBD1. V was pared by 6 bases and J by 6 bases, with 11 bases of the junction left unmatched. Germline V gene lookup returns CDR1 LNHDA and CDR2 SQIVND (reference sequence). The CDR3 spans 15 residues. The CDR3 DNA sequence: TGTGCCAGTAGGAAACTCTCCGGGACAGGGAATGGCTACACCTTC. Residues: CASRKLSGTGNGYTF.

The CDR3 sequence: CASSREGRPGEQYF. The CDR3, as DNA: TGTGCCAGCAGTCGGGAGGGGCGTCCGGGCGAGCAGTACTTC. The chain recombines TRBV6-5 with TRBJ2-7, with TRBD2 matching over 8 bases. V was pared by 5 bases and J by 6 bases, with 9 bases of the junction left unmatched. Germline CDR1 reads MNHEY; CDR2 reads SVGAGI. There are 14 residues in the CDR3.

The chain couples TRBV29-1 to TRBJ1-2, with TRBD1 as a possible D gene (5 bases). This CDR3 contains 15 residues. Trimming stripped 4 bases from V and 1 base from J, with 16 bases between. Germline V CDR1 and CDR2: SQVTM, ANQGSEA. The CDR3 DNA is TGCAGCGTTGGGGGGGGAGCCGCTAATAACTATGGCTACACCTTC. It encodes CSVGGGAANNYGYTF.

This clone came up a few times. The chain carries TRBV18 and TRBJ1-4; TRBD1 matches at 8 bases. This CDR3 has 15 amino acids. CDR1 KGHSH and CDR2 LQKENI come from the germline V gene. V gave up 0 bases and J gave up 7 bases; unmatched junction bases: 4. DNA for the CDR3: TGTGCCAGCTCACCACCGCAGGGGGCGCGTGAAAAACTGTTTTTT. It yields the protein CASSPPQGAREKLFF.

This chain joins TRBV24-1 and TRBJ1-1; no reliable D call. The V gene's germline CDR1 is KGHDR and CDR2 SFDVKD. The CDR3 consists of 13 residues. The germline V and J ends were trimmed by 7 bases and 5 bases, with 13 bases remaining between them. The CDR3 DNA is TGTGCCACCAGGGCGGGAGACCGGACTGAAGCTTTCTTT. Its protein product is CATRAGDRTEAFF.

The rearrangement links TRBV5-1 to TRBJ2-2, with 8 bases aligning to TRBD2. The CDR3 is 15 residues long. V gave up 7 bases and J gave up 6 bases; unmatched junction bases: 11. CDR1 is SGHRS, CDR2 YFSETQ, per germline. CDR3 DNA: TGCGCCAGCTCCCCCGGGACGCGGGAGGCCGGGGAGCTGTTTTTT. Amino acid sequence: CASSPGTREAGELFF.

The genes are TRBV27 and TRBJ2-5, with 7 bases identical to TRBD2. Germline trimming cut 6 bases from V and 3 bases from J; bases unmatched to any gene: 4. The CDR3 consists of 13 residues. CDR1 and CDR2 from the germline V gene are MNHEY and SMNVEV (reference sequence). The CDR3 reads CASSRAGKETQYF. The CDR3 bases are TGTGCCAGCAGCCGAGCGGGGAAAGAGACCCAGTACTTC.